The 25 T cell receptor beta chains listed next were all sequenced from one sample in a study of blood T cells in healthy people across ages. The use of a sample-barcoded 5' primer and a J-beta primer mix characterized a second PCR of roughly 6 to 12 cycles. TCRdb used MiXCR to reprocess the 5' RACE reads, holding one entry per CDR3 protein. In the table there are 950,000 to 1,200,000 distinct CDR3 sequences, roughly two fifths of which are singletons. The sample comprised blood. These receptors originate from a man aged 18 to 30 in good health.

This clonotype came up once. The chain combines TRBV6-2 or TRBV6-3 with TRBJ2-2; D is undetermined. CDR3 size: 13 residues. CDR1 is MNHEY, CDR2 SVGEGT, per germline. Trimming stripped 5 bases from V and 6 bases from J, with 10 bases between. The CDR3 DNA follows: TGTGCCAGCAGTCCGCTTTTTTCCGGGGAGCTGTTTTTT. This translates into CASSPLFSGELFF.

This clonotype was observed once. V gene TRBV18 combines with J gene TRBJ1-4, with 7 nucleotides matching TRBD1. The CDR3 consists of 17 residues. Germline CDR1 is KGHSH and CDR2 is LQKENI. The ends lost 1 base at V and 0 bases at J; junction bases unmatched: 5. The CDR3 region is CASSPRRQGATNEKLFF. The CDR3 DNA reads TGTGCCAGCTCACCACGACGACAGGGTGCAACTAATGAAAAACTGTTTTTT.

This clonotype has only a few counts. The chain recombines TRBV14 with TRBJ2-3; D is possibly TRBD1 (6 bases). CDR1 SGHDN and CDR2 FVKESK come from the germline V gene. The CDR3 covers 15 residues. Trimming removed 3 bases at V and 0 bases at J, with 10 bases between. CDR3 sequence: CASSHTGSSTDTQYF. CDR3 bases: TGTGCCAGCAGCCACACAGGGTCTAGCACAGATACGCAGTATTTT.

The chain carries TRBV5-1 and TRBJ2-3, with D tentatively TRBD1 (5 bases). The V and J ends lost 3 bases and 2 bases respectively, with 16 bases between them. Germline CDR1 SGHRS, CDR2 YFSETQ. The CDR3 length is 16 residues. In nucleotides, the CDR3 is TGCGCCAGCAGCTGGGGCAGGAAAGGACACACAGATACGCAGTATTTT. Its protein is CASSWGRKGHTDTQYF.

V and J are TRBV11-1 and TRBJ2-6; 10 bases are shared with TRBD1. This CDR3 region has 18 residues. V lost 4 bases to trimming and J lost 0 bases; unmatched junction nucleotides: 6. Per the germline V gene, CDR1 is SGHAT and CDR2 is FQDESV (reference sequence). The CDR3 loop reads CASSSPGQGSSGANVLTF. The CDR3 DNA follows: TGTGCCAGCAGCTCACCGGGACAGGGGAGCTCTGGGGCCAACGTCCTGACTTTC. The full variable domain, in which reference TRBV11-1 and TRBJ2-6 provide the parts outside the CDR3, is EAEVAQSPRYKITEKSQAVAFWCDPISGHATLYWYRQILGQGPELLVQFQDESVVDDSQLPKDRFSAERLKGVDSTLKIQPAELGDSAMYLCASSSPGQGSSGANVLTFGAGSRLTVL.

This clonotype has just one count. The gene calls are TRBV5-6 and TRBJ2-7; 8 nucleotides align to TRBD1. The end of the DNA is better explained by TRBJ2-5, so the J call may be wrong. Germline V CDR1 and CDR2: SGHDT, YYEEEE. The CDR3 is 16 residues long. The CDR3, as DNA: TGTGCCAGCAGCTTGGTTTTGGACAGGGAGAAAGAGACCCAGTACTTC. Its protein is CASSLVLDREKETQYF.

In DNA, the CDR3 is TGTGCCAGCAGCGTAGTAGGGCAAGCCTCCACTGAAGCTTTCTTT. It codes for CASSVVGQASTEAFF. The V gene is TRBV4-2, the J gene TRBJ1-1; D call uncertain. V was clipped by 5 bases and J by 4 bases, with 17 bases between them. The CDR3 spans 15 residues. Per germline, CDR1 LGHNA and CDR2 YNFKEQ.

V and J are TRBV10-3 and TRBJ2-1; possible D gene TRBD2, 5 bases. V lost 0 bases, J lost 8 bases, and 11 bases lay in between. There are 14 residues in the CDR3. The germline CDR1 and CDR2 sequences are ENHRY and SYGVKD. This CDR3 is CAISESGGFDEQFF. The CDR3 coding sequence is TGTGCCATCAGTGAGTCTGGCGGGTTCGATGAGCAGTTCTTC.

This rearrangement joins TRBV12-3 or TRBV12-4 to TRBJ2-5; unclear D gene. Trimming removed 5 bases at V and 4 bases at J, with 17 bases between. The CDR3 has 15 residues. Written as DNA, the CDR3 is TGTGCCAGCAGTCCCGGTGGTTTTAAGGTAGAGACCCAGTACTTC. As protein: CASSPGGFKVETQYF.

This clonotype has only a few counts. This may be a read error: a much more frequent sequence differs by one nucleotide. V usage is TRBV5-1 and J usage is TRBJ1-2, with D possibly TRBD1 on 5 matching bases. Germline CDR1 reads SGHRS; CDR2 reads YFSETQ. Trimming removed 4 bases at V and 5 bases at J, with 12 bases between. The CDR3 is 13 residues long. For the CDR3, the DNA is TGCGCCAGCAGCGTGGGCGGGGGATATGGCTACACCTTC. Translated, it gives CASSVGGGYGYTF.

The V call is TRBV2, the J call TRBJ1-2; D is unclear. There are 11 residues in the CDR3. Germline V CDR1 and CDR2: SNHLY, FYNNEI. The germline V and J ends were trimmed by 6 bases and 6 bases, with 8 bases remaining between them. CDR3 in DNA: TGTGCCAGCAGGGTGAGGGATGGCTACACCTTC. It codes for CASRVRDGYTF.

This clonotype has a handful of counts. This rearrangement joins TRBV7-2 to TRBJ2-5; D uncertain. The germline V gene has CDR1 SGHTA and CDR2 FQGNSA. Trimming cost V 5 bases and J 2 bases, with 9 bases left between them. This CDR3 has 13 amino acids. CDR3 DNA sequence: TGTGCCAGCAGCGTTCGGCAGCAAGAGACCCAGTACTTC. Translation: CASSVRQQETQYF.

With respect to this clonotype: The junction departs from germline at one end; a sequencing error may be responsible. The rearrangement uses TRBV7-2 and TRBJ2-3; D may be TRBD1 (5 bases). The length of the CDR3 is 13 residues. Germline loops: CDR1 SGHTA, CDR2 FQGNSA. CDR3 residues: CASSLTTTDTQNF. The CDR3 bases are TGTGCCAGCAGCTTAACTACGACAGATACGCAGAATTTT.

This clonotype was counted only a few times. The chain joins TRBV2 to TRBJ1-6; no reliable D call. The V end lost 5 bases, the J end lost 3 bases, and 17 bases lay between the germline ends. Germline V lookup: CDR1 SNHLY, CDR2 FYNNEI. The CDR3 totals 17 residues. The DNA of the CDR3 is TGTGCCAGCAGTCCACCTCGAGTGGACCTCTATAATTCACCCCTCCACTTT. Translating it yields CASSPPRVDLYNSPLHF.

The rearrangement joins TRBV6-1 to TRBJ2-7, with D hard to call. The ends were cut back, 1 base at V and 0 bases at J, with 10 bases in the middle. The CDR3 has 15 residues. Germline values: CDR1 MNHNS, CDR2 SASEGT. In nucleotides, the CDR3 is TGTGCCAGCAGTGAAGGGAGTGACTCCTCCTACGAGCAGTACTTC. Protein product: CASSEGSDSSYEQYF.

The chain employs TRBV6-5 and TRBJ2-2; 12 nucleotides agree with TRBD2. The germline gives CDR1 MNHEY, CDR2 SVGAGI. This CDR3 is 15 amino acids long. The V segment lost 5 bases and the J segment 7 bases; nucleotides outside the gene matches: 5. The DNA of the CDR3 is TGTGCCAGCAGTCCCCGGACTAGCGGGGTCGGGGAGCTGTTTTTT. Translated: CASSPRTSGVGELFF.

There are many counts of this clonotype. This chain joins TRBV27 and TRBJ1-2; D may be TRBD1 (6 bases). With 5 bases removed from V and 4 bases from J, the gap between germline ends came to 14 bases. The CDR3 totals 14 residues. CDR1 and CDR2 from the germline V gene are MNHEY and SMNVEV (reference sequence). Here the CDR3 DNA reads TGTGCCAGCAGTGACTACGACAGGCCCTATGGCTACACCTTC. This encodes CASSDYDRPYGYTF.

This clonotype was seen only a few times. This chain connects TRBV20-1 to TRBJ2-3; 7 bases agree with TRBD1. This CDR3 is 15 amino acids long. V shed 4 bases and J 2 bases; nucleotides not matched to a gene: 9. The V gene's germline CDR1 is DFQATT and CDR2 SNEGSKA (reference sequence). DNA for the CDR3: TGCAGTGCTATGGCTCGGGACAGCCCCACAGATACGCAGTATTTT. Protein product: CSAMARDSPTDTQYF.

The CDR3 coding sequence is TGTGCCAGCAGCCCCCCTAGCGGGGGGGTCTTTGGCAATGAGCAGTTCTTC. This sequence encodes CASSPPSGGVFGNEQFF. V gene TRBV9 combines with J gene TRBJ2-1; TRBD2 agrees at 12 bases. There are 17 residues in the CDR3. Germline CDR1 reads SGDLS; CDR2 reads YYNGEE. V shed 4 bases, J shed 6 bases, and the junction held 11 bases outside the gene matches.

This clonotype was seen a few times. This chain connects TRBV25-1 to TRBJ2-1, with 7 bases identical to TRBD1. The length of the CDR3 is 17 residues. Per the germline V gene, CDR1 is MGHDK and CDR2 is SYGVNS. With V trimmed by 4 bases and J by 2 bases, 11 bases remained unmatched. CDR3 region: CASSALPTGKTYNEQFF. CDR3 bases: TGTGCCAGCAGTGCCCTTCCGACAGGGAAAACCTACAATGAGCAGTTCTTC.

On this clonotype: Mismatch with germline at one junction end may stem from a read error. The gene calls are TRBV28 and TRBJ2-5, with D tentatively TRBD1 (6 bases). The DNA matches TRBJ2-4 better at its end, which makes the J call doubtful. Germline V gives CDR1 MDHEN, CDR2 SYDVKM. The CDR3 loop spans 15 amino acids. The CDR3 here is CAGSVTGTRKNIQYF. The CDR3 DNA sequence: TGTGCCGGCAGTGTAACCGGGACAAGGAAAAACATTCAGTACTTC.

The V gene is TRBV5-6, the J gene TRBJ2-5; D is ambiguous. Gene TRBJ2-7 matches the end of the DNA better, so the J call may be wrong. Germline V gene data show CDR1 as SGHDT and CDR2 as YYEEEE. The CDR3 is 12 residues long. The CDR3 coding sequence is TGTGCCAGCAGCTTCGATGATTACGAGCAGTACTTC. This sequence encodes CASSFDDYEQYF.

This clonotype was observed a handful of times. The V gene is TRBV29-1, the J gene TRBJ2-5; TRBD1 might be the D (5 bases). The CDR3 is made up of 13 amino acids. Germline values: CDR1 SQVTM, CDR2 ANQGSEA. Trimming cost V 6 bases and J 3 bases, with 14 bases left between them. The CDR3 nucleotides read TGCAGCGTAGAGCCATCAGGGAAAGAGACCCAGTACTTC. Translating gives CSVEPSGKETQYF.

This clonotype came up a few times. V is TRBV20-1 and J is TRBJ2-3, with 7 bases that match TRBD1. Trimming took 5 bases from V and 2 from J; bases not matched to a gene: 16. Germline V gene sequence: CDR1 DFQATT, CDR2 SNEGSKA (reference sequence). The CDR3 has 17 residues. CDR3 DNA sequence: TGCAGTGCTCTCTTTCCATCCGGGACAGTCAACACAGATACGCAGTATTTT. Residues: CSALFPSGTVNTDTQYF.

To note about this clonotype: A read error may account for a junction end that differs from germline. The V and J genes are TRBV6-2 or TRBV6-3 and TRBJ1-2, with a weak D call TRBD1 (5 bases). Germline CDR1 is MNHEY and CDR2 is SVGEGT. This CDR3 is 14 amino acids long. The DNA of the CDR3 is TGTGCCAGCAGTGACTCGAACGTGGGGGACCGCTACACCTTC. This gives the protein CASSDSNVGDRYTF.